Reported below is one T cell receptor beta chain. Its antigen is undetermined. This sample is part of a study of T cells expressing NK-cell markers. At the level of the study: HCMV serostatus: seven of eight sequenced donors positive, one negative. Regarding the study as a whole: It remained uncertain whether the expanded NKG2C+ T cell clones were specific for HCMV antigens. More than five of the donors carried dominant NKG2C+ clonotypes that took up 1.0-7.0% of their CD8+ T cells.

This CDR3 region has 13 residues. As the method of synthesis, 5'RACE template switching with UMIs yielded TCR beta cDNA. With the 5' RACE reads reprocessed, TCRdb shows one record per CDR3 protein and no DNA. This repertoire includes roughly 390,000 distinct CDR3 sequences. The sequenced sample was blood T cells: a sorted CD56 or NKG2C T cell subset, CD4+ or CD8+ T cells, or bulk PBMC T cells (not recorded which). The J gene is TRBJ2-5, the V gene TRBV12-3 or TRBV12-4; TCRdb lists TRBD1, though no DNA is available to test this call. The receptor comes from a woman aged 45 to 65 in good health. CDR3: CASSPGALETQYF.